These 11 T cell receptor beta chains originate from one sample sequenced in a study of response to subunit inactivated influenza vaccine. TCRdb re-analysed the RT-PCR reads in MiXCR, keeping a single row per CDR3 protein. The data show around 850,000 distinct CDR3 sequences, less than 20% seen once. Sequences were derived from PBMCs from blood, sampled around 5 days after vaccination. The receptors originated from a man in his fifties or sixties who received an inactivated influenza vaccine.

This clonotype turned up a few times. The chain has TRBV5-1 and TRBJ2-5; 10 nucleotides match TRBD1. The CDR3 is made up of 17 amino acids. The V and J ends lost 4 bases and 5 bases, in that order; junction bases with no gene match: 14. Germline values: CDR1 SGHRS, CDR2 YFSETQ. CDR3 protein: CASSPQGQGYPRETQYF. The CDR3 DNA follows: TGCGCCAGCAGCCCTCAGGGACAGGGGTACCCTAGGGAGACCCAGTACTTC.

This clonotype has only a few counts. The chain recombines TRBV6-2 or TRBV6-3 with TRBJ1-1; no firm D call. CDR3 length equals 14 residues. V dropped 0 bases and J dropped 8 bases, with 13 bases sitting between them. The V gene's germline CDR1 is MNHEY and CDR2 SVGEGT. This chain's CDR3 is CASSYSVQLREAFF. The CDR3 nucleotides read TGTGCCAGCAGTTACTCGGTACAGCTTAGGGAAGCTTTCTTT.

This clonotype was detected only a few times. This sequence joins TRBV5-6 and TRBJ2-5; D is possibly TRBD1 or TRBD2 (5 bases each). V was cut by 4 bases and J by 0 bases, with 13 bases left in between. Germline values: CDR1 SGHDT, CDR2 YYEEEE. The CDR3 contains 15 residues. CDR3 amino acids: CASSQGPRYQETQYF. CDR3 nucleotide sequence: TGTGCCAGCAGCCAGGGACCCCGGTACCAAGAGACCCAGTACTTC.

This clonotype came up a few times. The chain couples TRBV20-1 to TRBJ2-1, with 13 bases identical to TRBD2. V shed 6 bases and J 12 bases; nucleotides not matched to a gene: 14. The CDR3 is 15 amino acids. Germline CDR1 and CDR2: DFQATT and SNEGSKA (reference sequence). In DNA form, the CDR3 reads TGCAGTGCCCTACTACCGGGACTAGCGGGATTCGGGCAGTTCTTC. Its protein is CSALLPGLAGFGQFF.

This clonotype was counted ten times or more. The V call is TRBV10-3, the J call TRBJ1-5, with a weak D call TRBD1 (6 bases). Germline CDR1 is ENHRY and CDR2 is SYGVKD. The CDR3 totals 13 residues. V was clipped by 10 bases and J by 6 bases, with 16 bases between them. CDR3 amino acids: CATAFEQGQPQHF. CDR3 bases: TGTGCCACCGCGTTTGAACAGGGTCAGCCCCAGCATTTT.

The rearrangement joins TRBV5-1 to TRBJ2-3; D is unresolved. Trimming removed 4 bases from V and 5 bases from J, with 8 bases in between. The CDR3 totals 12 residues. Germline lookup yields CDR1 SGHRS and CDR2 YFSETQ. The CDR3: CASSTQKDTQYF. CDR3 nucleotide sequence: TGCGCCAGCAGCACTCAAAAAGATACGCAGTATTTT.

J is TRBJ2-7 and V is TRBV5-5; TRBD1 aligns across 7 bases. Germline V gives CDR1 SGHKS, CDR2 YYEKEE (reference sequence). V trimming: 4 bases; J trimming: 4 bases; junction bases outside the gene matches: 11. CDR3 length equals 15 residues. The CDR3, as DNA: TGTGCCAGCAGCCTCAGACAGGGTCGTACGTACGAGCAGTACTTC. As protein: CASSLRQGRTYEQYF.

Here the CDR3 DNA reads TGTGCCAGCAGCTTGGACAGGAGGTACCAAGAGACCCAGTACTTC. It specifies CASSLDRRYQETQYF. The chain recombines TRBV5-6 with TRBJ2-5, with D perhaps TRBD1 or TRBD2 (5 bases each). This CDR3 contains 15 residues. CDR1 SGHDT and CDR2 YYEEEE come from the germline V gene. V was clipped by 0 bases and J by 0 bases, with 9 bases between them.

J is TRBJ1-2 and V is TRBV6-6, with D perhaps TRBD1 (5 bases). The CDR3 contains 12 residues. The germline V gene has CDR1 MNHNY and CDR2 SVGAGI (reference sequence). Trimming took 5 bases from V and 4 from J, leaving 8 bases between them. This CDR3 reads CASSKTVYGYTF. Here the CDR3 DNA reads TGTGCCAGCAGTAAGACAGTCTATGGCTACACCTTC.

This clonotype was seen more than once but under ten times. Germline is not matched at one junction end, which may reflect a read error. The CDR3 nucleotides are TGCAGCGTGGAAGCCCTGGACAGGGTGAACATTCAGTACTTC. As protein: CSVEALDRVNIQYF. The chain uses TRBV29-1 and TRBJ2-4; 8 bases are a match to TRBD1. Per the germline V gene, CDR1 is SQVTM and CDR2 is ANQGSEA. This CDR3 has 14 amino acids.

V is TRBV12-3 or TRBV12-4 and J is TRBJ2-1; 9 bases line up with TRBD2. J gave up 0 bases and V 7 bases, and 10 bases lay outside the gene matches. The CDR3 totals 17 residues. CDR3 protein: CASILSGSRGSYNEQFF. The DNA for the CDR3 is TGTGCCAGCATCCTTAGCGGGAGTAGAGGCTCCTACAATGAGCAGTTCTTC.